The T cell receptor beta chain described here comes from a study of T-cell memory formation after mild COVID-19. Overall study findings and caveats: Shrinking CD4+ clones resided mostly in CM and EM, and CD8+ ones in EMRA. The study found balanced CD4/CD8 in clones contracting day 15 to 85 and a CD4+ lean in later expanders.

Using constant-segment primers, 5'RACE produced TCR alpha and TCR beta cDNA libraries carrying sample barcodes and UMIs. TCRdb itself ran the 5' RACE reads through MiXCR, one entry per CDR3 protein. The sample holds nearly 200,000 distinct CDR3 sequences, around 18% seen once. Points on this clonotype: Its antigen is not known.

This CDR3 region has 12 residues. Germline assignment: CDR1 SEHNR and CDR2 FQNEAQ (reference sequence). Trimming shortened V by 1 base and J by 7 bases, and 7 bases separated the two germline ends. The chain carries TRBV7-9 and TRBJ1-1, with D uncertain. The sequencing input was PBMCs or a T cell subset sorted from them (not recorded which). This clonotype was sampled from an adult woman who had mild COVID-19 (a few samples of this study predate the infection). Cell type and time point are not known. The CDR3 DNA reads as TGTGCCAGCAGCTTAGTCTTGGGTGAAGCTTTCTTT. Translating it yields CASSLVLGEAFF.